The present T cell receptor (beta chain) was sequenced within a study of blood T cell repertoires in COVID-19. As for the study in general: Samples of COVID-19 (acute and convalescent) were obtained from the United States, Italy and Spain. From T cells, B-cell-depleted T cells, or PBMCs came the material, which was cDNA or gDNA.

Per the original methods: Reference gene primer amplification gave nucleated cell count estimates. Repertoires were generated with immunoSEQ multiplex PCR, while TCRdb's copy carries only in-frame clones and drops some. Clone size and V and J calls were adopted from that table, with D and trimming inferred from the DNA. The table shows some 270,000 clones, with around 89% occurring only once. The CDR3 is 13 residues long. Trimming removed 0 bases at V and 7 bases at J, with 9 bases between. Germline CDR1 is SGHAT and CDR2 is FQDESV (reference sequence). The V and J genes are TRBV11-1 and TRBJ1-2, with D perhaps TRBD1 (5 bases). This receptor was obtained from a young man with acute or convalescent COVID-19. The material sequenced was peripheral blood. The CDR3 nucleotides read TGTGCCAGCAGCTTAGCGCGTGGGGCTGGCTACACCTTC. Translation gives CASSLARGAGYTF.